This T cell receptor beta chain appears in the sequencing data of a study of Graves' ophthalmopathy and Graves' hyperthyroidism. RNA transcripts yielded amplified TCR beta CDR3 regions. Scientists carried out first-round RT-PCR using HTBI primers and then a second-round multiplex PCR. TCRdb re-analysed the multiplex PCR reads in MiXCR, keeping a single row per CDR3 protein. The sample consists of about 400,000 distinct CDR3 sequences, 15% to 20% of them appearing once. This clonotype was seen many times. Germline V gene sequence: CDR1 DFQATT, CDR2 SNEGSKA (reference sequence). The V and J ends lost 4 bases and 5 bases respectively, with 23 bases between them. The CDR3 has 17 amino acids.

Input material: peripheral blood. This chain uses TRBV20-1 with TRBJ2-2; D is uncertain. The receptor was isolated from a woman younger than 30 with Graves' ophthalmopathy. CDR3 in DNA: TGCAGTGCTATTTTAGTTGCAGACGGAAGGTCGACCGGGGAGCTGTTTTTT. This encodes CSAILVADGRSTGELFF.